This T cell receptor (beta chain) appears in the sequencing data of a study of response to subunit inactivated influenza vaccine. From germline, CDR1 is LGHDT and CDR2 YNNKEL (reference sequence). Trimming took 1 base from V and 9 from J, leaving 7 bases between them. The CDR3 loop spans 12 amino acids. This clonotype showed up just a few times. Its antigen is as yet unknown. TCRdb reprocessed the RT-PCR reads with MiXCR, giving one entry per CDR3 protein. The sample includes 750,000 to 850,000 distinct CDR3 sequences, around 18% of them seen just once. Study results and limitations: Each seasonal influenza vaccination, the authors suggested, recruits few new T cells.

This specimen was PBMCs from blood, taken roughly 5 days after vaccination. The sequence derives from a man in his fifties who received an inactivated influenza vaccine. The chain recombines TRBV3-1 with TRBJ1-5; perhaps TRBD1 as D (5 bases). In DNA form, the CDR3 reads TGTGCCAGCAGCCAAGGGGGGGGGCCCCAGCATTTT. It encodes CASSQGGGPQHF.